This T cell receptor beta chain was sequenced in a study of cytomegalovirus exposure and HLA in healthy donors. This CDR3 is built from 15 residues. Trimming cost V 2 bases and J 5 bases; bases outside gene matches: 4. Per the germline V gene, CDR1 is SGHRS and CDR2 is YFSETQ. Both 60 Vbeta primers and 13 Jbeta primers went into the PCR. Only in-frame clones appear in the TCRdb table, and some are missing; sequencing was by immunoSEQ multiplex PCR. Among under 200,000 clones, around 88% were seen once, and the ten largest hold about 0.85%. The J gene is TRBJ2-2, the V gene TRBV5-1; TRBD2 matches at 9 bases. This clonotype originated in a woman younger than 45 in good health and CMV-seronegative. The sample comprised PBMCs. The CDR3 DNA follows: TGCGCCAGCAGCTTTTTAGCGGGAGATACCGGGGAGCTGTTTTTT. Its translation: CASSFLAGDTGELFF.